These T cell receptor beta chains were read from a single sample in a study of cytomegalovirus exposure and HLA in healthy donors. Clones were sequenced by immunoSEQ multiplex PCR, and TCRdb holds only the in-frame ones, with some missing. The sample lists 85,000 to 110,000 clones; more than 65% were seen once. The sequenced sample was PBMCs. The receptor set was obtained from a woman younger than 30 in good health and CMV-seropositive. Both conserved end residues are part of each CDR3. D genes are given only for firm matches. Where a row states a size, it is once, few, many or the class of an expanded clone; other rows omit it.

j_call	v_call	d_call	clone_size	cdr3_nt	cdr3_aa
TRBJ2-1	TRBV28	TRBD2	medium-sized	TGTGCCAGCAGTTTAGGGTTTAGCGGGAGCTTTGAGCAGTTCTTC	CASSLGFSGSFEQFF
TRBJ2-5	TRBV27	NA	NA	TGTGCCAGCAGCCCCGGGACAAATGCGGAGACCCAGTACTTC	CASSPGTNAETQYF
TRBJ2-2	TRBV5-4	NA	once	TGTGCCAGCAGCTTAGTACCGCTAGACGCCGGGGAGCTGTTTTTT	CASSLVPLDAGELFF
TRBJ2-5	TRBV4-1	TRBD2	NA	TGCGCCAGCAGCCAAGGGACTAGCGGGCAAGAGACCCAGTACTTC	CASSQGTSGQETQYF
TRBJ1-5	TRBV10-3	NA	once	TGTGCCATCAGCCCCTTAAGCAATCAGCCCCAGCATTTT	CAISPLSNQPQHF
TRBJ2-1	TRBV7-2	NA	many	TGTGCCAGCAGCTTAGACCTCTTACTAGACGAGCAGTTCTTC	CASSLDLLLDEQFF
TRBJ2-7	TRBV5-1	NA	once	TGCGCCAGCCACAGGGGGGGCGAGCAGTACTTC	CASHRGGEQYF
TRBJ2-1	TRBV7-9	NA	few	TGTGCCAGCAGCAGGCGACTCCAGAATGAGCAGTTCTTC	CASSRRLQNEQFF
TRBJ2-5	TRBV13	NA	once	TGTGCCAGCAGCTTGGGGGGAACAAGAGAGACCCAGTACTTC	CASSLGGTRETQYF
TRBJ1-1	TRBV7-3	TRBD1	NA	TGTGCCAGCAGCCTTACAGGGGGCAACACTGAAGCTTTCTTT	CASSLTGGNTEAFF
TRBJ1-3	TRBV6-5	NA	NA	TGTGCCAGCAGTTACTCGGTCGGGTACTCTGGAAACACCATATATTTT	CASSYSVGYSGNTIYF
TRBJ2-7	TRBV9	TRBD2	NA	TGTGCCAGCAGCGTAGAGGGTCTAGCGGGCTACGAGCAGTACTTC	CASSVEGLAGYEQYF
TRBJ2-2	TRBV9	TRBD1	NA	TGTGCCAGCAGCGCGCAGGGGGCCCCCGGGGAGCTGTTTTTT	CASSAQGAPGELFF
TRBJ1-1	TRBV19	TRBD1	NA	TGTGCCAGTACCGGACAGGTGGTGAACACTGAAGCTTTCTTT	CASTGQVVNTEAFF
TRBJ1-5	TRBV19	TRBD1	NA	TGTGCCAGTAACCAACAGGGGGCTCAGCCCCAGCATTTT	CASNQQGAQPQHF
TRBJ2-3	TRBV4-2	NA	NA	TGTGCCAGCAGCCGAACCCGGACTGGGTCTAGCACAGATACGCAGTATTTT	CASSRTRTGSSTDTQYF
TRBJ2-3	TRBV7-3	NA	NA	TGTGCCAGCAGCCCCGCGGACACCACAGATACGCAGTATTTT	CASSPADTTDTQYF
TRBJ1-1	TRBV6-5	NA	NA	TGTGCCACCAGACAGGTCCCATGGGGGAACACTGAAGCTTTCTTT	CATRQVPWGNTEAFF
TRBJ2-7	TRBV15	TRBD2	NA	TGTGCCACCAGCAGAGTAGCCCTAGCGGAGGAGCAGTACTTC	CATSRVALAEEQYF
TRBJ1-5	TRBV21-1	NA	once	TGTGCCAGACAGGGGAGCAATCAGCCCCAGCATTTT	CARQGSNQPQHF
TRBJ1-1	TRBV19	TRBD1	few	TGTGCCAGTAAGGGACAGTTGAACACTGAAGCTTTCTTT	CASKGQLNTEAFF
TRBJ1-6	TRBV27	NA	NA	TGTGCCAGCAGTTCCCCTGGGGGGAGCTCCTATAATTCACCCCTCCACTTT	CASSSPGGSSYNSPLHF
TRBJ2-7	TRBV7-8	TRBD1	NA	TGTGCCAGCAGCGCCCTTGGACAGGGGCCGTCCTACGAGCAGTACTTC	CASSALGQGPSYEQYF
TRBJ2-7	TRBV18	NA	NA	TGTGCCAGCTCACCAGTGAGGGGTCGGGAGTACCCCTACGAGCAGTACTTC	CASSPVRGREYPYEQYF
TRBJ2-1	TRBV29-1	NA	NA	TGCAGCGTTGTTTACGGTAGCAATGAGCAGTTCTTC	CSVVYGSNEQFF
TRBJ2-3	TRBV2	TRBD2	NA	TGTGCCAGCTTCGGGGTGAGCGGGAGGTTTAGCACAGATACGCAGTATTTT	CASFGVSGRFSTDTQYF
TRBJ2-3	TRBV5-4	NA	NA	TGTGCCAGCAGCTTGGGGGGGCAAGATACGCAGTATTTT	CASSLGGQDTQYF
TRBJ2-1	TRBV7-9	TRBD1	few	TGTGCCAGCAGCCACACGACAGGGTTCTACAATGAGCAGTTCTTC	CASSHTTGFYNEQFF
TRBJ2-1	TRBV28	NA	NA	TGTGCCAGCAGTTTAGGTAGACTAACGCCCTACAATGAGCAGTTCTTC	CASSLGRLTPYNEQFF
TRBJ2-7	TRBV28	TRBD2	NA	TGTGCCAGCAGTTTCGTAGGGACTAAGGCCGAGCAGTACTTC	CASSFVGTKAEQYF
TRBJ1-1	TRBV7-9	TRBD1	few	TGTGCCAGCAGCACCGAACAGGGGTCTGAAGCTTTCTTT	CASSTEQGSEAFF
TRBJ2-7	TRBV7-2	NA	few	TGTGCCAGCAGTCACGGACTCGCGGACTACGAGCAGTACTTC	CASSHGLADYEQYF
TRBJ1-5	TRBV7-2	NA	NA	TGTGCCAGCAGCTTGTGGTCGGGTCAGCCCCAGCATTTT	CASSLWSGQPQHF
TRBJ2-1	TRBV28	NA	NA	TGTGCCAGCAGTTTATCCCCACAGGGGAGGAATGAGCAGTTCTTC	CASSLSPQGRNEQFF
TRBJ1-1	TRBV7-9	TRBD1	NA	TGTGCCAGCAGCTTAGTGATCGGCAGGGGGCTCCCTGAAGCTTTCTTT	CASSLVIGRGLPEAFF
TRBJ1-5	TRBV2	NA	NA	TGTGCCAGCAGTGAACAGGGTAAGGGTCAGCCCCAGCATTTT	CASSEQGKGQPQHF
TRBJ1-4	TRBV9	TRBD1	NA	TGTGCCAGCAGCGTAGCCGGGACAGCTAATGAAAAACTGTTTTTT	CASSVAGTANEKLFF
TRBJ2-5	TRBV5-4	TRBD1	NA	TGTGCCAGCAGCCCCACAGGGGGCGTTAGTAAGAAGACCCAGTACTTC	CASSPTGGVSKKTQYF
TRBJ2-1	TRBV19	NA	NA	TGTGCCAGTAGTATAGAACAGGCGATAACCTACAATGAGCAGTTCTTC	CASSIEQAITYNEQFF
TRBJ1-2	TRBV27	TRBD1	NA	TGTGCCAGCAGTTTATCCCCAGGGGGCCGCTATGGCTACACCTTC	CASSLSPGGRYGYTF
TRBJ1-1	TRBV12-5	TRBD1	NA	TGTGCTAGTGGTTCCCGGACAGGGGGCATGAACACTGAAGCTTTCTTT	CASGSRTGGMNTEAFF
TRBJ2-5	TRBV9	TRBD2	once	TGTGCCAGCACCCGTTCTAGCGGGACATACCAAGAGACCCAGTACTTC	CASTRSSGTYQETQYF
TRBJ2-7	TRBV29-1	TRBD1	NA	TGCAGCGTGCGGACAGGGGGCTATTACGAGCAGTACTTC	CSVRTGGYYEQYF
TRBJ1-2	TRBV12-5	NA	NA	TGTGCTAGTGGTTTGGTAGGGGGATCTGGTGGCTACACCTTC	CASGLVGGSGGYTF
TRBJ1-4	TRBV9	NA	NA	TGTGCCAGCAGCGTATCGCAGGGTAGGGAAAAACTGTTTTTT	CASSVSQGREKLFF
TRBJ2-1	TRBV7-6	NA	NA	TGTGCCAGCAGCTTAGTCACCTACAATGAGCAGTTCTTC	CASSLVTYNEQFF
TRBJ1-1	TRBV28	NA	NA	TGTGCCAGCAGTTTCGGGGGGCGGGACACTGAAGCTTTCTTT	CASSFGGRDTEAFF
TRBJ2-2	TRBV2	NA	NA	TGTGCCAGCACACAGAACACCGGGGAGCTGTTTTTT	CASTQNTGELFF
TRBJ2-3	TRBV28	TRBD2	NA	TGTGCCAGCAGGGGCGGGAGTTTCACAGATACGCAGTATTTT	CASRGGSFTDTQYF
TRBJ2-3	TRBV5-1	TRBD2	once	TGCACCAGCAGCCGGGGACTAGCGGGTGAAACAGATACGCAGTATTTT	CTSSRGLAGETDTQYF
TRBJ1-1	TRBV29-1	TRBD1	NA	TGCAGCGTAACACAGGGGGCGGACACTGAAGCTTTCTTT	CSVTQGADTEAFF
TRBJ1-4	TRBV7-2	TRBD1	NA	TGTGCCAGCAGCTTAAAGACAGGGTGGAATGAAAAACTGTTTTTT	CASSLKTGWNEKLFF
TRBJ2-2	TRBV9	NA	NA	TGTGCCAGCAGCCCCAGGGCTCTCGGGGAGCTGTTTTTT	CASSPRALGELFF
TRBJ2-1	TRBV9	NA	NA	TGTGCCAGCAGCGTCGCAGGTTACAATGAGCAGTTCTTC	CASSVAGYNEQFF
TRBJ2-1	TRBV7-2	TRBD1	NA	TGTGCCAGCAGCTTTTTCGGACAGGGGGCAGACAATGAGCAGTTCTTC	CASSFFGQGADNEQFF
TRBJ1-6	TRBV18	NA	once	TGTGCCAGCTCAGCCTTACAGGATTCACCCCTCCACTTT	CASSALQDSPLHF
TRBJ2-7	TRBV5-1	NA	NA	TGCGCCAGCAGCCCAGGGGCCCGAACCTACGAGCAGTACTTC	CASSPGARTYEQYF
TRBJ2-5	TRBV7-8	TRBD2	NA	TGTGCCAGCAGCCCAGGGACTAGCGGTCAAGAGACCCAGTACTTC	CASSPGTSGQETQYF
TRBJ1-6	TRBV25-1	NA	NA	TGTGCCAGCAAAAGGGCTACTAGTTCACCCCTCCACTTT	CASKRATSSPLHF
TRBJ2-7	TRBV9	TRBD1	NA	TGTGCCAGCAGCGTCACAGGGGGGTGGACGTACGAGCAGTACTTC	CASSVTGGWTYEQYF